This is a list of T cell receptor beta chains from one sample in a study of cytomegalovirus exposure and HLA in healthy donors. Clones were sequenced by immunoSEQ multiplex PCR, and TCRdb holds only the in-frame ones, with some missing. The table has 100,000 to 150,000 clones, around 70% seen once; the top ten hold over 2%. Input material: PBMCs. The receptors originated from a woman aged 60 to 75 in good health and CMV-seropositive. The CDR3 runs from the conserved cysteine through the conserved F or W. The D gene is left open where the match is weak. Clone size is given for some rows only: seen once, a few or many times, or a class if the clone is expanded.

CDR3 protein,CDR3 DNA,D gene,CDR3 length,V gene,clone size,J gene
CASGGQGNTEAFF,TGCGCCAGCGGGGGACAGGGAAACACTGAAGCTTTCTTT,TRBD1,13,TRBV10-2,-,TRBJ1-1
CASSYSRVQKDQPQHF,TGTGCCAGCAGCTACTCCAGGGTCCAGAAGGATCAGCCCCAGCATTTT,-,16,TRBV13,-,TRBJ1-5
CASSARSGTGHSPLHF,TGTGCCAGCAGCGCTAGATCCGGGACAGGGCATTCACCCCTCCACTTT,TRBD1,16,TRBV7-6,few,TRBJ1-6
CASSQLAVKSTSYNEQFF,TGTGCCAGCAGCCAACTTGCGGTTAAGTCCACCTCCTACAATGAGCAGTTCTTC,-,18,TRBV4-2,-,TRBJ2-1
CASSPHRQGIGYTF,TGTGCCAGTAGCCCTCATCGACAGGGGATCGGCTACACCTTC,TRBD1,14,TRBV19,-,TRBJ1-2
CASSDPGRVGNGYTF,TGTGCCAGCAGTGATCCTGGCAGGGTAGGGAATGGCTACACCTTC,-,15,TRBV25-1,few,TRBJ1-2
CASSPSTQGNSGANVLTF,TGTGCCAGCAGTCCAAGCACACAGGGGAACTCTGGGGCCAACGTCCTGACTTTC,TRBD1,18,TRBV27,few,TRBJ2-6
CAGKKDYDYTF,TGTGCCGGCAAAAAGGACTATGACTACACCTTC,-,11,TRBV9,-,TRBJ1-2
CASSSLSGRGNTEAFF,TGTGCCAGCAGTTCCTTGAGTGGTCGTGGGAACACTGAAGCTTTCTTT,-,16,TRBV6-5,few,TRBJ1-1
CASSQGLAETQYF,TGCGCCAGCAGCCAGGGACTAGCGGAGACCCAGTACTTC,TRBD2,13,TRBV4-1,-,TRBJ2-5
CASSLGALSGNNEQFF,TGTGCCAGCAGTCTAGGGGCCCTCTCAGGTAACAATGAGCAGTTCTTC,-,16,TRBV2,-,TRBJ2-1
CASSAYNGQDLTEAFF,TGTGCCAGCAGCGCGTACAACGGACAGGATCTCACTGAAGCTTTCTTT,TRBD1,16,TRBV9,-,TRBJ1-1
CASSLSGLGDSYGYTF,TGTGCCAGCAGTTTATCCGGGCTAGGGGATAGCTATGGCTACACCTTC,-,16,TRBV28,-,TRBJ1-2
CASSPDSRNTIYF,TGTGCCAGCAGTCCTGACAGCCGAAACACCATATATTTT,-,13,TRBV2,few,TRBJ1-3
CASSIALTGLGTEAFF,TGTGCCAGTAGTATAGCTTTGACAGGGCTGGGCACTGAAGCTTTCTTT,TRBD1,16,TRBV19,-,TRBJ1-1
CAISGLEGSYNEQFF,TGTGCCATCAGTGGGCTAGAGGGCTCCTACAATGAGCAGTTCTTC,-,15,TRBV10-3,-,TRBJ2-1
CASSEQGSTDTQYF,TGTGCCAGCAGTGAACAGGGGTCCACAGATACGCAGTATTTT,-,14,TRBV2,-,TRBJ2-3
CASSQGGGEETQYF,TGTGCCAGCAGCCAAGGTGGGGGGGAAGAGACCCAGTACTTC,TRBD2,14,TRBV4-2,-,TRBJ2-5
CASSLGGGAEETQYF,TGTGCCAGCAGCTTAGGCGGGGGGGCGGAGGAGACCCAGTACTTC,TRBD2,15,TRBV7-3,once,TRBJ2-5
CASSRDYNSPLHF,TGTGCTAGCAGCCGGGACTATAATTCACCCCTCCACTTT,-,13,TRBV7-7,-,TRBJ1-6
CASSLQGVGQPQHF,TGTGCCAGCAGTCTTCAGGGGGTCGGTCAGCCCCAGCATTTT,TRBD1,14,TRBV6-5,-,TRBJ1-5
CASSLTSGSTDTQYF,TGTGCCAGCTCCCTCACTAGCGGGAGCACAGATACGCAGTATTTT,TRBD2,15,TRBV18,-,TRBJ2-3
CASSLEGASQETQYF,TGCGCCAGCAGCTTGGAGGGGGCTTCCCAAGAGACCCAGTACTTC,TRBD1,15,TRBV5-1,-,TRBJ2-5
CASSPGTGREEQYF,TGTGCCAGCAGCCCTGGGACAGGGCGAGAAGAGCAGTACTTC,TRBD1,14,TRBV7-9,-,TRBJ2-7
CASSFVAGGEQYF,TGTGCCAGCAGTTTTGTGGCAGGGGGCGAGCAGTACTTC,TRBD1,13,TRBV7-7,-,TRBJ2-7
CAIIGGGAWDTQYF,TGTGCCATCATTGGCGGGGGGGCCTGGGATACGCAGTATTTT,TRBD2,14,TRBV10-3,-,TRBJ2-3
CATHRDRGLNTEAFF,TGTGCCACCCACCGGGACAGGGGGCTAAACACTGAAGCTTTCTTT,TRBD1,15,TRBV15,-,TRBJ1-1
CASSLSSGGAFETQYF,TGTGCCAGCAGCCTTTCTAGCGGGGGGGCGTTTGAGACCCAGTACTTC,TRBD2,16,TRBV7-9,once,TRBJ2-5
CASSPGTGFEYEQYF,TGTGCCAGCTCACCAGGGACAGGGTTTGAATACGAGCAGTACTTC,TRBD1,15,TRBV18,few,TRBJ2-7
CASSPERGPVTEAFF,TGCGCCAGCAGCCCGGAGCGGGGCCCGGTGACTGAAGCTTTCTTT,-,15,TRBV5-1,-,TRBJ1-1
CASSQGTGPYEQYF,TGTGCCAGCAGTCAAGGGACAGGCCCCTACGAGCAGTACTTC,TRBD1,14,TRBV6-5,-,TRBJ2-7
CAVRLTVNSPLHF,TGTGCCGTCAGATTGACAGTGAATTCACCCCTCCACTTT,-,13,TRBV6-1,-,TRBJ1-6
CASRFQGLTEAFF,TGTGCCAGCAGATTCCAGGGGCTCACTGAAGCTTTCTTT,-,13,TRBV6-5,-,TRBJ1-1
CASSPTDPVNYEQYF,TGTGCCAGCAGCCCGACAGACCCCGTAAATTACGAGCAGTACTTC,-,15,TRBV6-5,once,TRBJ2-7
CASSVDGARTETQYF,TGTGCCAGCAGCGTAGATGGGGCCAGGACCGAGACCCAGTACTTC,-,15,TRBV9,-,TRBJ2-5
CASSLAAPYEQYF,TGTGCCAGCAGTTTGGCGGCTCCCTACGAGCAGTACTTC,-,13,TRBV28,-,TRBJ2-7
CASSLEGATGETQYF,TGTGCCAGCAGCTTAGAAGGGGCGACGGGAGAGACCCAGTACTTC,-,15,TRBV7-6,once,TRBJ2-5
CASSLGQGAITGELFF,TGTGCTAGCAGCTTAGGACAGGGGGCGATCACCGGGGAGCTGTTTTTT,TRBD1,16,TRBV7-7,-,TRBJ2-2
CASSPPPGQGPYEQYF,TGTGCCAGCAGCCCTCCTCCGGGACAGGGGCCCTACGAGCAGTACTTC,TRBD1,16,TRBV11-2,-,TRBJ2-7
CATQRGGNQPQHF,TGTGCCACCCAAAGGGGGGGTAATCAGCCCCAGCATTTT,-,13,TRBV10-3,-,TRBJ1-5
CASSKKQGTDQPQHF,TGTGCCAGCAGCAAAAAACAGGGTACAGATCAGCCCCAGCATTTT,-,15,TRBV21-1,-,TRBJ1-5
CASSWGQGMRGYTF,TGTGCCAGCAGCTGGGGACAGGGAATGCGAGGCTACACCTTC,TRBD1,14,TRBV5-6,-,TRBJ1-2
CASSLVGQGPNSPLHF,TGCGCCAGCAGCTTGGTGGGGCAGGGCCCCAATTCACCCCTCCACTTT,-,16,TRBV5-1,-,TRBJ1-6
CASSSRDYPTNEQFF,TGTGCCAGCAGCTCACGGGACTACCCAACGAATGAGCAGTTCTTC,TRBD2,15,TRBV7-2,-,TRBJ2-1
CASSSAGEPQHF,TGTGCCAGCAGCTCAGCAGGGGAGCCCCAGCATTTT,-,12,TRBV11-2,-,TRBJ1-5
CASSLVGAGLEAFF,TGTGCCAGCAGCTTAGTAGGTGCAGGGCTGGAAGCTTTCTTT,-,14,TRBV11-2,-,TRBJ1-1
CASSMLTGGFFTDTQYF,TGTGCCAGTAGTATGTTAACGGGGGGATTTTTCACAGATACGCAGTATTTT,TRBD2,17,TRBV19,-,TRBJ2-3
CASSQVSQEGGTQYF,TGCGCCAGCAGCCAAGTGTCACAGGAAGGGGGGACCCAGTACTTC,-,15,TRBV4-1,-,TRBJ2-5
CASSEAPGAATEAFF,TGTGCCAGCAGTGAAGCCCCAGGGGCGGCCACTGAAGCTTTCTTT,-,15,TRBV2,-,TRBJ1-1
CASSMATEAFF,TGTGCCAGCAGCATGGCCACTGAAGCTTTCTTT,-,11,TRBV13,-,TRBJ1-1
CASSSPQGPRDTEAFF,TGTGCCAGCAGCTCCCCACAGGGCCCTCGGGACACTGAAGCTTTCTTT,-,16,TRBV7-3,-,TRBJ1-1